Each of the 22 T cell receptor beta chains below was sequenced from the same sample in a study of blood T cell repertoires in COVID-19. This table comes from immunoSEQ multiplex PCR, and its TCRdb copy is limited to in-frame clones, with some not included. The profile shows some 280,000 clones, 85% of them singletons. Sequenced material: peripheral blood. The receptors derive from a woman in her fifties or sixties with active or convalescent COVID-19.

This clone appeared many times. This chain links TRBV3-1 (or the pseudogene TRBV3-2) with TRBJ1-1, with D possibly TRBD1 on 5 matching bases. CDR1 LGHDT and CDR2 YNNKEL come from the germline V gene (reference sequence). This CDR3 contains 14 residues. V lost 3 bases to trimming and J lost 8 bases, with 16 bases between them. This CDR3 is CASSQGPGGMEAFF. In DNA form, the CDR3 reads TGTGCCAGCAGCCAGGGCCCGGGGGGGATGGAAGCTTTCTTT.

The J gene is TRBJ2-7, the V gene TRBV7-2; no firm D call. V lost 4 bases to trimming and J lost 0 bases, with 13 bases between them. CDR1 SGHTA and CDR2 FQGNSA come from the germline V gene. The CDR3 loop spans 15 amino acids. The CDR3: CASSSSAPASYEQYF. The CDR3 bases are TGTGCCAGCAGCTCAAGCGCCCCGGCCTCCTACGAGCAGTACTTC.

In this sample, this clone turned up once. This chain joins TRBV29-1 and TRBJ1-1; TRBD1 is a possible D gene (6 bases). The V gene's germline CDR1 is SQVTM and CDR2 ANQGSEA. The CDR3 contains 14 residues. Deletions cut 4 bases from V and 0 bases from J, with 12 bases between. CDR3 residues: CSVAQGIMNTEAFF. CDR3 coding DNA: TGCAGCGTTGCGCAGGGGATTATGAACACTGAAGCTTTCTTT.

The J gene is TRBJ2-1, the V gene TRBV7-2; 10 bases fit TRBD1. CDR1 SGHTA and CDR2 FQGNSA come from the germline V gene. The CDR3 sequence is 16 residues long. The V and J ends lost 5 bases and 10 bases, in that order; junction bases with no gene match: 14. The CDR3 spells CASSGGLDRGHQEQFF. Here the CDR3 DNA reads TGTGCCAGCAGCGGGGGCCTTGACAGGGGGCATCAGGAGCAGTTCTTC. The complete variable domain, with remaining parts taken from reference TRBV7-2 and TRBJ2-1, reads GAGVSQSPSNKVTEKGKDVELRCDPISGHTALYWYRQSLGQGLEFLIYFQGNSAPDKSGLPSDRFSAERTGGSVSTLTIQRTQQEDSAVYLCASSGGLDRGHQEQFFGPGTRLTVL.

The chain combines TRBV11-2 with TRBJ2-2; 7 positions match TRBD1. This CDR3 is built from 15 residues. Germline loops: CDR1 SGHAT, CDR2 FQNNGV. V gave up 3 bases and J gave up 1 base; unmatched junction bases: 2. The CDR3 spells CASSFTGVNTGELFF. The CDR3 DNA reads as TGTGCCAGCAGCTTTACAGGGGTGAACACCGGGGAGCTGTTTTTT.

The CDR3 protein is CASSYRGQGATEAFF. The CDR3 DNA reads TGTGCCAGCAGTTACCGGGGACAGGGAGCCACTGAAGCTTTCTTT. The chain combines TRBV6-5 with TRBJ1-1, with 9 bases identical to TRBD1. The V and J ends lost 2 bases and 4 bases, in that order; junction bases with no gene match: 5. CDR3 length equals 15 residues. CDR1 and CDR2 (germline): MNHEY, SVGAGI.

The CDR3 coding sequence is TGTGCCAGCAGCACGACCGGGACCGGGAGCATTCAGTACTTC. This encodes CASSTTGTGSIQYF. V is TRBV7-9 and J is TRBJ2-4, with D possibly matching TRBD2 (6 bases). CDR1 and CDR2 (germline): SEHNR, FQNEAQ (reference sequence). V was cut by 5 bases and J by 9 bases, with 17 bases left in between. The CDR3 extends over 14 amino acids. The complete variable domain, with remaining parts taken from reference TRBV7-9 and TRBJ2-4, reads DTGVSQNPRHKITKRGQNVTFRCDPISEHNRLYWYRQTLGQGPEFLTYFQNEAQLEKSRLLSDRFSAERPKGSFSTLEIQRTEQGDSAMYLCASSTTGTGSIQYFGAGTRLSVL.

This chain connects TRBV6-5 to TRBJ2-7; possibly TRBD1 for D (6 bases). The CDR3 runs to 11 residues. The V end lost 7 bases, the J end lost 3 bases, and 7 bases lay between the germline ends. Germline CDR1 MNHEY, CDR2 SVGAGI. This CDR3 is CASTRGYEQYF. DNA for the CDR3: TGTGCCAGCACCAGGGGCTACGAGCAGTACTTC.

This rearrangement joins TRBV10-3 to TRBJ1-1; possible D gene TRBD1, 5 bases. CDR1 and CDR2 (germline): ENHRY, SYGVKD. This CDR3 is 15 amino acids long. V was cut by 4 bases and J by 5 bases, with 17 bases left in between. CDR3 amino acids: CAISGGGTVGTEAFF. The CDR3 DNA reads TGTGCCATCAGTGGGGGGGGGACGGTCGGGACTGAAGCTTTCTTT.

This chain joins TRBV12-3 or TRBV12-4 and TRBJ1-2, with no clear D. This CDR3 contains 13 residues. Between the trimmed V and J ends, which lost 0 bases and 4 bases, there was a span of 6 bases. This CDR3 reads CASSLAPIYGYTF. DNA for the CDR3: TGTGCCAGCAGTTTAGCCCCCATCTATGGCTACACCTTC.

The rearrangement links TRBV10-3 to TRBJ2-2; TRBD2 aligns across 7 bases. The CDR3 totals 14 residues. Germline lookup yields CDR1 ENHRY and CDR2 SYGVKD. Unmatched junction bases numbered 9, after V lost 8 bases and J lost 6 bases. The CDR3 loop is CAISIGAGAGELFF. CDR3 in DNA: TGTGCCATCTCCATTGGGGCGGGGGCCGGGGAGCTGTTTTTT.

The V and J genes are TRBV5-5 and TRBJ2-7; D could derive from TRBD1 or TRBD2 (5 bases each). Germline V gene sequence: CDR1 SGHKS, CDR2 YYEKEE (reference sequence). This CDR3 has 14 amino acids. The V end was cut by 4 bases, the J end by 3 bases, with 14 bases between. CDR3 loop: CASSLGESFYEQYF. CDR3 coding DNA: TGTGCCAGCAGCCTGGGGGAGTCCTTCTACGAGCAGTACTTC.

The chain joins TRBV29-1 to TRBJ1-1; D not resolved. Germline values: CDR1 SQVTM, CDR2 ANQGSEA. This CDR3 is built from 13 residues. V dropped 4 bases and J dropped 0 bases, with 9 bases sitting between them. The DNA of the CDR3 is TGCAGCGTTGCGACACGTATGAACACTGAAGCTTTCTTT. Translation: CSVATRMNTEAFF. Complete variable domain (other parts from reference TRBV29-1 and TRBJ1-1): SAVISQKPSRDICQRGTSLTIQCQVDSQVTMMFWYRQQPGQSLTLIATANQGSEATYESGFVIDKFPISRPNLTFSTLTVSNMSPEDSSIYLCSVATRMNTEAFFGQGTRLTVV.

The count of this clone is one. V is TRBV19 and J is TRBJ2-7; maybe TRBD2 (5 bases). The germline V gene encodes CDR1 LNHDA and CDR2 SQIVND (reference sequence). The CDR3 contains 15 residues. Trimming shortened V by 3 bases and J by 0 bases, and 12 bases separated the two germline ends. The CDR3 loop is CASSMAGYSSYEQYF. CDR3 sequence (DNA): TGTGCCAGTAGTATGGCGGGCTACAGCTCCTACGAGCAGTACTTC.

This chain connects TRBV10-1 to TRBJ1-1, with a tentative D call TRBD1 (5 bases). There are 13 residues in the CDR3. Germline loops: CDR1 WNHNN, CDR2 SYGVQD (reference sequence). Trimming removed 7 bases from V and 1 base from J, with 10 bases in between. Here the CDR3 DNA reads TGCGCCAGCACGGGGGGATGGAACACTGAAGCTTTCTTT. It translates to CASTGGWNTEAFF.

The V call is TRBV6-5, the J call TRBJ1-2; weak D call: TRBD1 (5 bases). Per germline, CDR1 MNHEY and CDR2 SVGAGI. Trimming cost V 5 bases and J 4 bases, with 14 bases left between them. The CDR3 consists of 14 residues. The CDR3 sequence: CASSTSGTGYGYTF. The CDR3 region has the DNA TGTGCCAGCAGTACAAGTGGTACAGGCTATGGCTACACCTTC.

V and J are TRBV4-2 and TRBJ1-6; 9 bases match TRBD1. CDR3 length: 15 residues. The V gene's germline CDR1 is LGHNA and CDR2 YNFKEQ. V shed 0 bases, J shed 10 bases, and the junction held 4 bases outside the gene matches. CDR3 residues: CASSQETGGRSPLHF. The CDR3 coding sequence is TGTGCCAGCAGCCAAGAAACAGGGGGCAGGTCACCCCTCCACTTT.

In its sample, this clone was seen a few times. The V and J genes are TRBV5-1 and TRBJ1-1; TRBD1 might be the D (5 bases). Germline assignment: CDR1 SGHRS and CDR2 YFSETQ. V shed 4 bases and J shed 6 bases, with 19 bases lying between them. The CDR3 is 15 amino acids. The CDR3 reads CASSTTGRRGAEAFF. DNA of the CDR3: TGCGCCAGCAGCACAACGGGACGGCGGGGCGCTGAAGCTTTCTTT.

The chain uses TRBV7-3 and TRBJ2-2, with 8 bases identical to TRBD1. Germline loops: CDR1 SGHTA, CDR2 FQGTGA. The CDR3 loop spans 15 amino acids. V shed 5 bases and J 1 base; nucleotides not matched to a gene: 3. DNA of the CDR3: TGTGCCAGCAGCCCAGGACAGGGGAACACCGGGGAGCTGTTTTTT. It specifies CASSPGQGNTGELFF. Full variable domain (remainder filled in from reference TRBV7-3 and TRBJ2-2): GAGVSQTPSNKVTEKGKYVELRCDPISGHTALYWYRQSLGQGPEFLIYFQGTGAADDSGLPNDRFFAVRPEGSVSTLKIQRTERGDSAVYLCASSPGQGNTGELFFGEGSRLTVL.

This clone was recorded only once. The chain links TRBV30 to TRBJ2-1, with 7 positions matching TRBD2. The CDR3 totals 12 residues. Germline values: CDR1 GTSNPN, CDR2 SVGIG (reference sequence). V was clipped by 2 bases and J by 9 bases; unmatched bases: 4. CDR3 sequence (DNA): TGTGCCTGGAGTAGCGGGGCCCCTGAGCAGTTCTTC. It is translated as CAWSSGAPEQFF.

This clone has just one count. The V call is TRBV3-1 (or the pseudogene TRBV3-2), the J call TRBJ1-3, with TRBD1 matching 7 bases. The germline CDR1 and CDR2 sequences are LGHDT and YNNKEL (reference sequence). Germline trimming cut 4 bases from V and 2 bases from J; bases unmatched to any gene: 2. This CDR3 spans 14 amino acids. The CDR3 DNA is TGTGCCAGCAGCCCCACAGGGGCTGGAAACACCATATATTTT. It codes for CASSPTGAGNTIYF.

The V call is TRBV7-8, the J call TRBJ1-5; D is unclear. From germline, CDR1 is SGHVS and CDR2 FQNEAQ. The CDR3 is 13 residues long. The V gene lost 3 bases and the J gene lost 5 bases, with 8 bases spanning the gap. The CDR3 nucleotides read TGTGCCAGCAGCTTCAACCAGGATCAGCCCCAGCATTTT. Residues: CASSFNQDQPQHF.